A single sample is the source of the 27 T cell receptor beta chains below, sequenced in a study of OX40 agonist ivuxolimab in advanced cancers. Clones were read by immunoSEQ multiplex PCR, and TCRdb kept only the in-frame ones, dropping some. Here the sample spans 25,000 to 35,000 clones, 65% to 85% being singletons. The sequencing here drew on CD4+ or CD8+ T cells sorted from blood, taken in a trial of the OX40 agonist ivuxolimab. The receptors stem from an adult with an advanced solid tumor such as melanoma, head and neck, liver or kidney cancer.

The rearrangement links TRBV10-1 to TRBJ2-7; D is unresolved. With 4 bases removed from V and 3 bases from J, the gap between germline ends came to 4 bases. The CDR3 totals 11 residues. Per the germline V gene, CDR1 is WNHNN and CDR2 is SYGVQD (reference sequence). The CDR3 DNA reads as TGCGCCAGCAGTGGGGACTACGAGCAGTACTTC. Encoded protein: CASSGDYEQYF.

The chain is built from TRBV6-5 and TRBJ2-2; D remains unclear. This CDR3 has 15 residues. Germline V gives CDR1 MNHEY, CDR2 SVGAGI. With 7 bases removed from V and 1 base from J, the gap between germline ends came to 13 bases. CDR3 region: CASKGYGQNTGELFF. The CDR3, as DNA: TGTGCCAGCAAGGGCTATGGTCAGAACACCGGGGAGCTGTTTTTT.

The V gene is TRBV19, the J gene TRBJ2-7, with D hard to call. V was cut by 5 bases and J by 6 bases, with 14 bases left in between. This CDR3 has 13 amino acids. From germline, CDR1 is LNHDA and CDR2 SQIVND (reference sequence). The CDR3 DNA follows: TGTGCCAGTAGTCCCTGGCCCCTGAGCGAGCAGTACTTC. This encodes CASSPWPLSEQYF.

The V gene is TRBV28, the J gene TRBJ2-5, with TRBD2 as a possible D gene (5 bases). Trimming pared 2 bases from V and 4 bases from J, leaving 11 bases between. Germline CDR1 and CDR2: MDHEN and SYDVKM. The CDR3 contains 14 residues. CDR3 coding DNA: TGTGCCAGCAGTTTAGTGTCCGGACTAGAGACCCAGTACTTC. Translated: CASSLVSGLETQYF.

The V call is TRBV19, the J call TRBJ2-1; TRBD2 aligns across 7 bases. In germline, CDR1 is LNHDA, CDR2 SQIVND (reference sequence). The trim removed 3 bases at V and 4 bases at J, leaving 6 bases unmatched. This CDR3 contains 15 residues. The CDR3 nucleotides read TGTGCCAGTAGTATCGGGGGGACTATATACAATGAGCAGTTCTTC. Translating gives CASSIGGTIYNEQFF.

V is TRBV29-1 and J is TRBJ1-2; tentatively, D is TRBD1 (5 bases). Trimming stripped 2 bases from V and 6 bases from J, with 16 bases between. The CDR3 is 14 residues long. Germline V gives CDR1 SQVTM, CDR2 ANQGSEA. The CDR3 coding sequence is TGCAGCGTTGAATTATCTGCAGGGTTTGATGGCTACACCTTC. Protein: CSVELSAGFDGYTF.

The chain carries TRBV6-1 and TRBJ2-7; 10 positions agree with TRBD1. The junction had 7 bases not matched to a gene; V was cut back by 6 bases and J by 2 bases. The CDR3 runs 15 residues. The germline gives CDR1 MNHNS, CDR2 SASEGT. This CDR3 is CASRLGTGAPYEQYF. CDR3 sequence (DNA): TGTGCCAGCAGGTTGGGGACAGGGGCACCCTACGAGCAGTACTTC.

The table lists this clone with a few counts. This sequence joins TRBV28 and TRBJ1-3; 9 bases fit TRBD1. This CDR3 has 14 residues. Germline loops: CDR1 MDHEN, CDR2 SYDVKM. V dropped 5 bases and J dropped 8; count of bases not matched to a gene: 7. The CDR3, as DNA: TGTGCCAGCAGTCTCGACAGGGGGAAATACACCATATATTTT. It is translated as CASSLDRGKYTIYF.

The V gene is TRBV11-2, the J gene TRBJ2-3; perhaps TRBD2 as D (6 bases). The germline V gene has CDR1 SGHAT and CDR2 FQNNGV. Trimming pared 5 bases from V and 2 bases from J, leaving 14 bases between. This CDR3 spans 15 amino acids. CDR3 DNA sequence: TGTGCCAGCAGCCAACTGGCGGGATTCACAGATACGCAGTATTTT. It specifies CASSQLAGFTDTQYF.

The rearrangement uses TRBV27 and TRBJ1-1, with D unresolved. V lost 0 bases, J lost 3 bases, and 5 bases lay in between. Germline V gene data show CDR1 as MNHEY and CDR2 as SMNVEV (reference sequence). The CDR3 length is 13 residues. The CDR3 is CASSLSGDTEAFF. In DNA, the CDR3 is TGTGCCAGCAGTTTATCCGGGGACACTGAAGCTTTCTTT.

V and J are TRBV4-1 and TRBJ2-3, with 8 bases identical to TRBD1. This CDR3 has 18 amino acids. In germline, CDR1 is MGHRA, CDR2 YSYEKL. The V and J ends lost 3 bases and 2 bases, in that order; junction bases with no gene match: 13. The chain's CDR3 is CASSHLGTGTGDTDTQYF. CDR3 in DNA: TGCGCCAGCAGCCATTTAGGTACCGGGACAGGAGACACAGATACGCAGTATTTT.

This chain connects TRBV14 to TRBJ1-2; D not resolved. The V gene's germline CDR1 is SGHDN and CDR2 FVKESK. The V end lost 0 bases, the J end lost 12 bases, and 17 bases lay between the germline ends. There are 14 residues in the CDR3. Here the CDR3 DNA reads TGTGCCAGCAGCCAAGATAAGGTGCTTAGGGTAAACACCTTC. Amino acid sequence: CASSQDKVLRVNTF.

V gene TRBV7-6 combines with J gene TRBJ1-3; D unresolved. This CDR3 spans 15 amino acids. Germline V CDR1 and CDR2: SGHVS, FNYEAQ. Trimming took 0 bases from V and 1 from J, leaving 7 bases between them. This CDR3 is CASSLALGSGNTIYF. DNA of the CDR3: TGTGCCAGCAGCTTAGCGCTGGGATCTGGAAACACCATATATTTT.

The chain carries TRBV30 and TRBJ2-1; unclear D gene. This CDR3 spans 11 amino acids. The germline CDR1 and CDR2 sequences are GTSNPN and SVGIG (reference sequence). V was trimmed by 4 bases and J by 9 bases, leaving 10 bases between them. Here the CDR3 reads CAWTNDFEQFF. The CDR3 nucleotides are TGTGCCTGGACGAATGATTTTGAGCAGTTCTTC.

The CDR3 spells CASSTQGRWPQHF. CDR3 sequence (DNA): TGTGCCAGCAGCACACAGGGGAGATGGCCCCAGCATTTT. The J gene is TRBJ1-5, the V gene TRBV9; 7 nucleotides match TRBD1. The V segment lost 4 bases and the J segment 9 bases; nucleotides outside the gene matches: 7. The germline CDR1 and CDR2 sequences are SGDLS and YYNGEE. CDR3 length: 13 residues.

V is TRBV7-6 and J is TRBJ1-1; D ambiguous. The germline V gene encodes CDR1 SGHVS and CDR2 FNYEAQ. The CDR3 loop spans 12 amino acids. The V gene lost 4 bases and the J gene lost 3 bases, with 6 bases spanning the gap. The CDR3 region is CASSSLYTEAFF. The CDR3 nucleotides read TGTGCCAGCAGCTCGCTCTACACTGAAGCTTTCTTT.

The chain is built from TRBV2 and TRBJ2-1; 8 bases map to TRBD2. The CDR3 length is 15 residues. Germline V gives CDR1 SNHLY, CDR2 FYNNEI. V shed 4 bases, J shed 5 bases, and the junction held 7 bases outside the gene matches. The CDR3 DNA is TGTGCCAGCAGTGGGTCTGCGGGAGGTAACAATGAGCAGTTCTTC. Protein: CASSGSAGGNNEQFF.

This chain joins TRBV7-9 and TRBJ2-5, with D possibly called TRBD1 or TRBD2 (5 bases each). The V gene lost 5 bases and the J gene lost 1 base, with 11 bases spanning the gap. This CDR3 has 14 residues. The germline V gene has CDR1 SEHNR and CDR2 FQNEAQ (reference sequence). CDR3 protein: CASSAGTLQETQYF. Written as DNA, the CDR3 is TGTGCCAGCAGCGCCGGGACCCTCCAAGAGACCCAGTACTTC.

This rearrangement joins TRBV28 to TRBJ2-5; D possibly corresponds to TRBD1 (6 bases). The closer fit of TRBJ2-7 to the DNA end suggests the J call may be wrong. This CDR3 is built from 14 residues. Germline V gene data show CDR1 as MDHEN and CDR2 as SYDVKM. CDR3 in amino acids: CASRDWTARGEQYF. In nucleotides, the CDR3 is TGTGCCAGCAGAGATTGGACAGCAAGAGGCGAGCAGTACTTC.

The rearrangement joins TRBV11-2 to TRBJ2-1, with D perhaps matching TRBD2 (5 bases). V gave up 0 bases and J gave up 7 bases, with 13 bases separating them. The length of the CDR3 is 15 residues. Per the germline V gene, CDR1 is SGHAT and CDR2 is FQNNGV. In nucleotides, the CDR3 is TGTGCCAGCAGCTTAGAGGCGGGCGAGGTGAATGAGCAGTTCTTC. Protein product: CASSLEAGEVNEQFF.

This chain connects TRBV5-4 to TRBJ1-1, with D unresolved. The CDR3 loop spans 13 amino acids. The germline V and J ends were trimmed by 4 bases and 0 bases, with 7 bases remaining between them. In germline, CDR1 is SGHNT, CDR2 YYREEE (reference sequence). CDR3 protein: CASSLKMNTEAFF. The CDR3, as DNA: TGTGCCAGCAGCCTCAAAATGAACACTGAAGCTTTCTTT.

This clone was counted once. V is TRBV27 and J is TRBJ1-6; tentatively, D is TRBD1 (6 bases). CDR3 length equals 16 residues. The V gene's germline CDR1 is MNHEY and CDR2 SMNVEV (reference sequence). Trimming took 4 bases from V and 8 from J, leaving 18 bases between them. The CDR3 is CASSSGGLGWDSPLHF. The CDR3 DNA sequence: TGTGCCAGCAGTTCCGGGGGCCTTGGATGGGATTCACCCCTCCACTTT.

V gene TRBV13 combines with J gene TRBJ2-7, with TRBD1 identical over 9 bases. The CDR3 runs 15 residues. The V and J ends lost 1 base and 4 bases, in that order; junction bases with no gene match: 5. Germline V lookup: CDR1 PRHDT, CDR2 FYEKMQ (reference sequence). In DNA form, the CDR3 reads TGTGCCAGCAGCTTAGATACAGGGGGCGCGTACGAGCAGTACTTC. This translates into CASSLDTGGAYEQYF.

This rearrangement joins TRBV5-1 to TRBJ2-7; D ambiguous. V was trimmed by 3 bases and J by 6 bases, leaving 13 bases between them. This CDR3 is built from 13 residues. The germline V gene encodes CDR1 SGHRS and CDR2 YFSETQ. Here the CDR3 DNA reads TGCGCCAGCAGCTCGCCAGGAAGGCCCGAGCAGTACTTC. Its translation: CASSSPGRPEQYF.

CDR3 sequence: CASSQDRGNHVLPYF. In DNA form, the CDR3 reads TGTGCCAGCAGCCAAGATCGCGGAAACCACGTTTTGCCGTACTTC. The chain employs TRBV4-2 and TRBJ2-7; D gene ambiguous. This CDR3 has 15 residues. Germline V gives CDR1 LGHNA, CDR2 YNFKEQ. Trimming removed 0 bases at V and 12 bases at J, with 21 bases between.

The gene calls are TRBV29-1 and TRBJ2-1, with D uncertain. The CDR3 has 16 amino acids. Trimming took off 1 base at V and 0 bases at J, with 13 bases between the two ends. Germline-derived CDR1 and CDR2 are SQVTM and ANQGSEA. Here the CDR3 reads CSVEAWPSSSYNEQFF. The CDR3 DNA sequence: TGCAGCGTTGAAGCGTGGCCTTCCAGCTCCTACAATGAGCAGTTCTTC.

The chain employs TRBV9 and TRBJ2-5; D ambiguous. Per the germline V gene, CDR1 is SGDLS and CDR2 is YYNGEE. The CDR3 contains 13 residues. V lost 6 bases to trimming and J lost 5 bases, with 14 bases between them. In DNA form, the CDR3 reads TGTGCCAGCACCTCTGGGTTCGGGGAGACCCAGTACTTC. Protein: CASTSGFGETQYF.